The 14 T cell receptor beta chains below all came from one sample that was sequenced in a study of blood T cell repertoires in COVID-19. Some clones are missing from TCRdb's copy, which holds only in-frame ones; the method was immunoSEQ multiplex PCR. The sample gives 140,000 to 150,000 clones, more than 85% of which show up once; about 2.9% is in the top ten. Sequencing was done on a sample of peripheral blood. All receptors derive from a man aged 55 to 70 with active or convalescent COVID-19.

The gene calls are TRBV12-2 and TRBJ2-7; the table's D call, TRBD2, has no DNA check behind it. TRBV12-2 represents a pseudogene. The CDR3 covers 18 residues. CDR3 nucleotide sequence: TGTGCAAGTCGCCGGTTTTTCCGCGGCGGAGGGGAATCCTACGAGCAGTACTTC. Amino acid sequence: CASRRFFRGGGESYEQYF.

The CDR3 sequence: CASSLQGRGYTF. The CDR3 DNA is TGTGCCAGCAGTTTACAGGGAAGGGGCTACACCTTC. The chain combines TRBV28 with TRBJ1-2; D perhaps matches TRBD1 (5 bases). CDR1 and CDR2 (germline): MDHEN, SYDVKM. The CDR3 covers 12 residues. Trimming stripped 2 bases from V and 8 bases from J, with 9 bases between.

This clone has more than one count but fewer than ten. This sequence joins TRBV24-1 and TRBJ1-3; D is unresolved. CDR1 is KGHDR and CDR2 is SFDVKD in the germline V gene. The CDR3 has 15 amino acids. V was shortened by 3 bases and J by 0 bases, with 8 bases between the two germline ends. CDR3 sequence (DNA): TGTGCCACCAGTGATCAGTCCAGCTCTGGAAACACCATATATTTT. Translated, it gives CATSDQSSSGNTIYF.

CDR3 DNA sequence: TGTGCCAGCAGTTCCGGGGGAACTGGAAACACCATATATTTT. Residues: CASSSGGTGNTIYF. The chain uses TRBV28 and TRBJ1-3; possible D gene TRBD1, 5 bases. The CDR3 has 14 residues. Per the germline V gene, CDR1 is MDHEN and CDR2 is SYDVKM. The V end was cut by 4 bases, the J end by 2 bases, with 9 bases between.

The V call is TRBV11-2, the J call TRBJ2-3; possibly TRBD2 for D (5 bases). The CDR3 is 12 residues long. Germline CDR1 SGHAT, CDR2 FQNNGV. V lost 1 base and J 6 bases, leaving 5 bases between the germline ends. As DNA, the CDR3 is TGTGCCAGCAGCTTAGGAGGGGATACGCAGTATTTT. This translates into CASSLGGDTQYF.

V usage is TRBV27 and J usage is TRBJ2-5; TRBD2 matches 9 bases. CDR1 is MNHEY, CDR2 SMNVEV, per germline (reference sequence). The CDR3 length is 15 residues. V shed 6 bases, J shed 5 bases, and the junction held 10 bases outside the gene matches. The CDR3 sequence: CASSKGSGRDETQYF. In nucleotides, the CDR3 is TGTGCCAGCAGCAAGGGTAGCGGGAGAGACGAGACCCAGTACTTC.

The V gene is TRBV6-2 or TRBV6-3, the J gene TRBJ2-7; the match to TRBD2 covers 10 bases. Trimming at V came to 5 bases and at J to 3 bases, leaving 10 bases not matched to a gene. Germline V gene data show CDR1 as MNHEY and CDR2 as SVGEGT. The CDR3 sequence is 16 residues long. CDR3 sequence (DNA): TGTGCCAGCAGTCCCTCTAGCGGGAGTGTCGTCTACGAGCAGTACTTC. Protein product: CASSPSSGSVVYEQYF.

The chain combines TRBV28 with TRBJ2-3, with D tentatively TRBD2 (7 bases). The germline gives CDR1 MDHEN, CDR2 SYDVKM. Trimming pared 6 bases from V and 5 bases from J, leaving 18 bases between. This CDR3 is 15 amino acids long. For the CDR3, the DNA is TGTGCCAGCAGCCCCTGGGGGGGGCGGAAAGATACGCAGTATTTT. Translated: CASSPWGGRKDTQYF.

The CDR3 DNA reads TGTGCCAGCAGTCCAGGGGCACGTAACACCATATATTTT. Protein sequence: CASSPGARNTIYF. This chain connects TRBV27 to TRBJ1-3; D is possibly TRBD1 (6 bases). Trimming cost V 5 bases and J 7 bases, with 12 bases left between them. Germline V gives CDR1 MNHEY, CDR2 SMNVEV (reference sequence). The CDR3 is 13 amino acids.

The chain couples TRBV19 to TRBJ1-1, with 7 bases aligning to TRBD1. Germline CDR1 and CDR2: LNHDA and SQIVND (reference sequence). The trim removed 3 bases at V and 6 bases at J, leaving 10 bases unmatched. CDR3 length equals 15 residues. DNA for the CDR3: TGTGCCAGTAGTATCCCAACGACAGGGAAGTCTGAAGCTTTCTTT. Encoded protein: CASSIPTTGKSEAFF.

This chain uses TRBV18 with TRBJ2-6; possible D gene TRBD2, 6 bases. Germline V gene sequence: CDR1 KGHSH, CDR2 LQKENI. Between the trimmed V and J ends, which lost 3 bases and 2 bases, there was a span of 17 bases. This CDR3 comprises 18 residues. DNA for the CDR3: TGTGCCAGCTCACCTTGGGGGACTGGCTCTCCTGGGGCCAACGTCCTGACTTTC. This encodes CASSPWGTGSPGANVLTF.

This sequence joins TRBV27 and TRBJ1-5; possible D gene TRBD1, 5 bases. Between the trimmed V and J ends, which lost 0 bases and 4 bases, there was a span of 10 bases. The CDR3 contains 15 residues. The germline CDR1 and CDR2 sequences are MNHEY and SMNVEV (reference sequence). CDR3 in amino acids: CASSLSRTRNQPQHF. CDR3 nucleotides: TGTGCCAGCAGTTTATCGAGGACAAGGAATCAGCCCCAGCATTTT.

This rearrangement joins TRBV6-5 to TRBJ2-1; 8 bases are shared with TRBD2. The CDR3 is 15 residues long. Germline V gives CDR1 MNHEY, CDR2 SVGAGI. V was clipped by 0 bases and J by 8 bases; unmatched bases: 6. CDR3 region: CASSYSKGLGYEQFF. As DNA, the CDR3 is TGTGCCAGCAGTTACTCGAAGGGACTAGGCTATGAGCAGTTCTTC.

The chain couples TRBV6-5 to TRBJ2-7, with 8 bases aligning to TRBD2. The CDR3 extends over 15 amino acids. Germline lookup yields CDR1 MNHEY and CDR2 SVGAGI. V lost 4 bases and J lost 2; bases outside the gene matches: 7. For the CDR3, the DNA is TGTGCCAGCAGTTCCCGGGGAGCGGGAGCCTACGAGCAGTACTTC. This codes for CASSSRGAGAYEQYF.